These T cell receptor beta chains were read from a single sample in a study of T cell responses to AZD1222 COVID-19 vaccine. TCRdb keeps only in-frame clones here, not all; method: immunoSEQ multiplex PCR. The sample consists of 200,000 to 250,000 clones, approximately 94% of them appearing once. The sequencing here drew on peripheral blood, taken on day 0 of MenACWY control vaccination. These receptor sequences come from an adult in good health. Both conserved end residues are part of each CDR3. Each record gives: CDR3 DNA, CDR3 protein, clone size, V gene, D gene, J gene. The D gene is left open where the match is weak. For some rows the clone size is stated as once, few or many, or as a class when expanded; others skip it.

cdr3_nt: TGTGCCAGCAGGGGGGCAGGGGGGAACGAGCAGTACTTC; cdr3_aa: CASRGAGGNEQYF; clone_size: .; v_call: TRBV27; d_call: .; j_call: TRBJ2-7
cdr3_nt: TGTGCCAGTAGTATAGCTTTGGACAGGGAAAAGCCCCAGCATTTT; cdr3_aa: CASSIALDREKPQHF; clone_size: few; v_call: TRBV19; d_call: TRBD1; j_call: TRBJ1-5
cdr3_nt: TGCAGCGCTGGGACAGATTATGGCTACACCTTC; cdr3_aa: CSAGTDYGYTF; clone_size: .; v_call: TRBV29-1; d_call: TRBD1; j_call: TRBJ1-2
cdr3_nt: TGTGCCAGCAGGCGCCGCGGGGGCGCGGACACCGGGGAGCTGTTTTTT; cdr3_aa: CASRRRGGADTGELFF; clone_size: .; v_call: TRBV3-1/TRBV3-2; d_call: .; j_call: TRBJ2-2
cdr3_nt: TGCGCCAGCAGCTCCCGGGGGACAAGGAACACTGAAGCTTTCTTT; cdr3_aa: CASSSRGTRNTEAFF; clone_size: .; v_call: TRBV5-1; d_call: .; j_call: TRBJ1-1
cdr3_nt: TGCGCCAGCAGCTTGGCCTACCCTACTGAAGCTTTCTTT; cdr3_aa: CASSLAYPTEAFF; clone_size: .; v_call: TRBV5-1; d_call: .; j_call: TRBJ1-1
cdr3_nt: TGTGCCAGCAGCTTAGATCGGAGGAAGGGGCCCTCTGGAAACACCATATATTTT; cdr3_aa: CASSLDRRKGPSGNTIYF; clone_size: .; v_call: TRBV11-2; d_call: .; j_call: TRBJ1-3
cdr3_nt: TGCGCCAGCAGCCCGACAGGACGGGCTATCGGCTACACCTTC; cdr3_aa: CASSPTGRAIGYTF; clone_size: .; v_call: TRBV4-3; d_call: .; j_call: TRBJ1-2
cdr3_nt: TGCAGTCCGGCAAACACTGAAGCTTTCTTT; cdr3_aa: CSPANTEAFF; clone_size: once; v_call: TRBV20-1; d_call: .; j_call: TRBJ1-1
cdr3_nt: TGTGCCAGCAGATCTCATCCCTACGAGCAGTACTTC; cdr3_aa: CASRSHPYEQYF; clone_size: .; v_call: TRBV27; d_call: .; j_call: TRBJ2-7
cdr3_nt: TGCGCCAGCAGGCCAGGGGGGATTAGTCGTGAAAAACTGTTTTTT; cdr3_aa: CASRPGGISREKLFF; clone_size: .; v_call: TRBV5-1; d_call: TRBD1; j_call: TRBJ1-4